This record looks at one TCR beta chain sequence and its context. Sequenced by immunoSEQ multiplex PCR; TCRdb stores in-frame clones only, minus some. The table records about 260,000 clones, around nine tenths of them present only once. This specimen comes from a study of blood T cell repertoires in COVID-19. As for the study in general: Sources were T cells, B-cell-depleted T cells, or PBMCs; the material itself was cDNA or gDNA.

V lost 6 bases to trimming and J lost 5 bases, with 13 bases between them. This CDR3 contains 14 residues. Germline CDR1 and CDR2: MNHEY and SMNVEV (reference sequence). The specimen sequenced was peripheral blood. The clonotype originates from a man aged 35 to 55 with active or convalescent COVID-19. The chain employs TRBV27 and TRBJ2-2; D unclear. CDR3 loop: CASRPTTGTGELFF. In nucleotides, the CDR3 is TGTGCCAGCAGGCCCACTACCGGGACCGGGGAGCTGTTTTTT.